This T cell receptor (beta chain) was identified in a study of blood T cell repertoires in COVID-19. Turning to the study itself: Sample material is recorded as cDNA or gDNA derived from T cells, B-cell-depleted T cells, or PBMCs.

V gave up 4 bases and J gave up 0 bases, with 11 bases separating them. The CDR3 is made up of 14 amino acids. Germline CDR1 SGHRS, CDR2 YFSETQ. As to this clone: At the DNA level, this CDR3 is encoded by other sequences in the same sample as well.

Sequencing used immunoSEQ multiplex PCR; TCRdb keeps in-frame clones, though not all of them. The repertoire has 250,000 to 300,000 clones, approximately 85% of them found once; the top ten carry 1.9%. The chain uses TRBV5-1 and TRBJ2-7; D is unresolved. The sample consisted of PBMCs or T cells enriched from blood (not recorded which). The clonotype was recovered from a woman aged 45-65 years who had recovered from COVID-19. The DNA of the CDR3 is TGCGCCAGCAGCCCTAGGTCGGGCTCCTACGAGCAGTACTTC. Translating it yields CASSPRSGSYEQYF.